Listed below are T cell receptor beta chains from one sample, sequenced in a study of T cell repertoires and Cas9 in healthy adults. The protocol was immunoSEQ multiplex PCR, while the TCRdb copy is restricted to in-frame clones and leaves out a portion. The sample has around 25,000 clones, more than 75% seen once. Sequencing was performed on CD4+ effector T cells (CD127+, CD25-, CD137-, CD154-) from PBMCs; culture status not recorded. All receptors come from a human donor in good health. Both conserved end residues are part of each CDR3. A D gene is named only where the DNA matches it firmly. Size is stated for part of the rows, as once, few or many counts, or as a class when the clone is expanded.

TRBV5-4	.	TRBD1	TRBJ2-2	TGTGCCAGCAGTAGCGGGACAGGGGGAGGCGGGGAGCTGTTTTTT	CASSSGTGGGGELFF
TRBV15	once	.	TRBJ2-7	TGTGCCACCAGCAGAGCGCAATCCTACGAGCAGTACTTC	CATSRAQSYEQYF
TRBV7-9	few	.	TRBJ2-3	TGTGCCAGCAGCGCATTACAGGGTTCTTACACAGATACGCAGTATTTT	CASSALQGSYTDTQYF
TRBV9	once	.	TRBJ2-7	TGTGCCAGCAGCGAGAACCCGTCGGCCTACGAGCAGTACTTC	CASSENPSAYEQYF
TRBV7-9	.	.	TRBJ2-7	TGTGCCAGCAGCGCCGCCCTCGAGCAGTACTTC	CASSAALEQYF
TRBV30	.	.	TRBJ1-2	TGTGCCTGGAGCCACCCTCGGGCAGGACTTGGCTACACCTTC	CAWSHPRAGLGYTF
TRBV27	.	.	TRBJ1-2	TGTGCCAGCAGTTCGGGCCGGTGGGGTGGCTACACCTTC	CASSSGRWGGYTF
TRBV10-3	.	TRBD2	TRBJ2-1	TGTGCCATCAGTGACGCTAGCGGGGGAAATTACAATGAGCAGTTCTTC	CAISDASGGNYNEQFF
TRBV4-2	few	.	TRBJ2-2	TGTGCCAGCAGCCAAGTCTGGACGGGGGAGAACACCGGGGAGCTGTTTTTT	CASSQVWTGENTGELFF
TRBV5-1	few	TRBD2	TRBJ2-5	TGCGCCAGCAGCTTGGGGACTAGCGGGGGGGCCCAAGAGACCCAGTACTTC	CASSLGTSGGAQETQYF
TRBV5-4	.	.	TRBJ1-6	TGTGCCAGCAGCCAGGGTGCGCGGAGCTCCTATAATTCACCCCTCCACTTT	CASSQGARSSYNSPLHF
TRBV15	.	.	TRBJ1-4	TGTGCCACCAGCAGAGCTGTGGGTGAAAAACTGTTTTTT	CATSRAVGEKLFF
TRBV9	.	.	TRBJ2-5	TGTGCCAGCAGCGTAGGGGCAGGGAGGGAGACCCAGTACTTC	CASSVGAGRETQYF
TRBV18	.	.	TRBJ2-2	TGTGCCAGCTCGGACGGGACACCGAACACCGGGGAGCCGTTTTTT	CASSDGTPNTGEPFF
TRBV6-1	.	.	TRBJ1-5	TGTGCCAGCAGTGAAGCGCAGGCAGCGCGGGTTCAGCCCCAGCATTTT	CASSEAQAARVQPQHF
TRBV4-2	.	.	TRBJ1-4	TGTGCCAGCAGCCCCCTAAGGGGGGGGGTTGAAAAACTGTTTTTT	CASSPLRGGVEKLFF
TRBV7-2	.	.	TRBJ2-3	TGTGCCAGCAGCTTAGTGGCGACACGGAGCACAGATACGCAGTATTTT	CASSLVATRSTDTQYF
TRBV28	.	.	TRBJ1-4	TGTGCCAGCAGCACGGGACTCTTCCCGGAAAAACTGTTTTTT	CASSTGLFPEKLFF
TRBV6-1	.	.	TRBJ1-1	TGTGCCAGCTCCACGAACTTGAACACTGAAGCTTTCTTT	CASSTNLNTEAFF
TRBV2	.	.	TRBJ2-3	TGTGCCAGCAGTGGAGACAGGAGAACGGACTTTACTAGCACAGATACGCAGTATTTT	CASSGDRRTDFTSTDTQYF